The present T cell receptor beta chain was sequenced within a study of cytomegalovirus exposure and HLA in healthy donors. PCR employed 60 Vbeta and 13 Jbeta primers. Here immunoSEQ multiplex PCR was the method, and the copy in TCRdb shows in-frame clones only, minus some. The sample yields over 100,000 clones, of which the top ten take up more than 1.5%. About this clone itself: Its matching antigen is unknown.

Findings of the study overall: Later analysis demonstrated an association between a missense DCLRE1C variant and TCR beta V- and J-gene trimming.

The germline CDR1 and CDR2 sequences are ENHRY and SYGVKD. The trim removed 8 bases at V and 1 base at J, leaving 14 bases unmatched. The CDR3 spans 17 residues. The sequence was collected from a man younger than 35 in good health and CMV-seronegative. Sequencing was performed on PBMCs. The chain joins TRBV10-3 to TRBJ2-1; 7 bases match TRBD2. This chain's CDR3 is CAIRELLGGGSYNEQFF. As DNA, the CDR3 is TGTGCCATCCGGGAGCTTCTTGGGGGAGGGTCCTACAATGAGCAGTTCTTC.